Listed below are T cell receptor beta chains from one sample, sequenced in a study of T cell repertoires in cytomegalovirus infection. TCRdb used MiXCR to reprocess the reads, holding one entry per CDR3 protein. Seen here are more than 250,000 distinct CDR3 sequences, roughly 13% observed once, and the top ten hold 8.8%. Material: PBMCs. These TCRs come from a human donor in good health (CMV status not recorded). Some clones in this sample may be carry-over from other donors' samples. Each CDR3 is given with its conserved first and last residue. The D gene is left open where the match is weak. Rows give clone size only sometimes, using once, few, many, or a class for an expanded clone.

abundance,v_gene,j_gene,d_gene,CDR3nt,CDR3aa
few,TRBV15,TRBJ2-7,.,TGTGCCACCAGCAGAGAGCCGGGGTCCTCCTACGAGCAGTACTTC,CATSREPGSSYEQYF
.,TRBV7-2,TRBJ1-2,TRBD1,TGTGCCAGCAGCGCCCGGGACAGGCTTCCGGGGGGCTACACCTTC,CASSARDRLPGGYTF
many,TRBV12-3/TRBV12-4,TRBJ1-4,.,TGTGCCAGCAGTTCTGCGCGACGGGGAACAGGGAATGAAAAACTGTTTTTT,CASSSARRGTGNEKLFF
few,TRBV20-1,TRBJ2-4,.,TGCAGTGCTCAGGGGTGGGAAAACATTCAGTACTTC,CSAQGWENIQYF
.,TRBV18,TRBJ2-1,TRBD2,TGTGCCAGCTCACCTTCCTTGAGGACTAGCGGGAACTCCTACAATGAGCAGTTCTTC,CASSPSLRTSGNSYNEQFF
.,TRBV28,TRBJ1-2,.,TGTGCCAGCAGTTCGGAGGTCCCTGGCTACACCTTC,CASSSEVPGYTF
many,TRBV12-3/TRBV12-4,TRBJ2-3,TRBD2,TGTGCCAGCAGTTTAAGGCGGGGGGGCACAGATACGCAGTATTTT,CASSLRRGGTDTQYF
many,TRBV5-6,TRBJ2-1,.,TGTGCCAGCAGCTACAAAAGGAGCTCCTACAATGAGCAGTTCTTC,CASSYKRSSYNEQFF
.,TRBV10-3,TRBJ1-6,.,TGTGCCATCAGTTTGGGTCCTGAGAATTCACCCCTCCACTTT,CAISLGPENSPLHF
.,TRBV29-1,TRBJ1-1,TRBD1,TGCAGCGTCCACCAAGGGACAGTGAACACTGAAGCTTTCTTT,CSVHQGTVNTEAFF
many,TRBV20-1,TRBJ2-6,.,TGCAGTGCTCAAATGGGGGGAACCGGGGCCAACGTCCTGACTTTC,CSAQMGGTGANVLTF
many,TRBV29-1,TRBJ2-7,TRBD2,TGCAGCGTAGTGAAATTAGCGGGAGTTTTCTACGAGCAGTACTTC,CSVVKLAGVFYEQYF
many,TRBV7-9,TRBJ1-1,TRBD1,TGTGCCAGCAGCTTGGGGCAGGGGGCATTGACTGAAGCTTTCTTT,CASSLGQGALTEAFF
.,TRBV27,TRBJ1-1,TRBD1,TGTGCCAGCAGTTTATCGGGAGGGGGCCGAGATTTCTTT,CASSLSGGGRDFF
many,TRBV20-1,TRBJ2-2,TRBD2,TGCAGTGCTAGTTGGTCTAGCGGAACCGGGGAGCTGTTTTTT,CSASWSSGTGELFF
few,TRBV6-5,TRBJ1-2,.,TGTGCCAGCAGTTACTCTGCAGGGCGAGGCTACACCTTC,CASSYSAGRGYTF
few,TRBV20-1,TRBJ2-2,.,TGCAGTGCTAGACAGGGGAGTCCCGGGGAGCTGTTTTTT,CSARQGSPGELFF
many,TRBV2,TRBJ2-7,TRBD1,TGTGCCAGCAGCGCCCCAGGGACAGGGGTCTCCCCCTCCTACGAGCAGTACTTC,CASSAPGTGVSPSYEQYF
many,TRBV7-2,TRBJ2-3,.,TGTGCCAGCAGCCCCACGGTAGCGCACACAGATACGCAGTATTTT,CASSPTVAHTDTQYF
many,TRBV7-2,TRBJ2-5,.,TGTGCCAGCAGCCCGGAGGGCCAAGTGACCCAGTACTTC,CASSPEGQVTQYF
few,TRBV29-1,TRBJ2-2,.,TGCAGCGTTGAGGGGCAGGGGGGCGGGCCCGGGGAGCTGTTTTTT,CSVEGQGGGPGELFF
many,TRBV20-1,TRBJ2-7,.,TGCAGTGCTAGGGACAGTTACGAGCAGTACTTC,CSARDSYEQYF
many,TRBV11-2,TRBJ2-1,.,TGTGCCAGCAGCTTAAATTCGGCCGGGACTCCCAATGAGCAGTTCTTC,CASSLNSAGTPNEQFF
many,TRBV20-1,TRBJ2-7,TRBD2,TGCAGTGCTAGAGATCTTGCGGGGGGACCGTACGAGCAGTACTTC,CSARDLAGGPYEQYF
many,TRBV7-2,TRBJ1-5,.,TGTGCCAGCAGTTCTTGGGGATATAGCAATCAGCCCCAGCATTTT,CASSSWGYSNQPQHF
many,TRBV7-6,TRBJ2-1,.,TGTGCCAGCAGCTTAGTTATAGCAAATGAGCAGTTCTTC,CASSLVIANEQFF
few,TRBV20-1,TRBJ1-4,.,TGCAGTGTAAGGGATGTTGAAAAACTGTTTTTT,CSVRDVEKLFF
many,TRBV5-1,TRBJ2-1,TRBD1,TGCGCCAGCACCCCAGGGGGCTCCTACAATGAGCAGTTCTTC,CASTPGGSYNEQFF
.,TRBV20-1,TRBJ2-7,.,TGCAGTGCTAGAGATCGTACAGGGTTTCCCTACGAGCAGTACTTC,CSARDRTGFPYEQYF